Here is one T cell receptor (beta chain) with its context. What it binds is not known. This specimen belongs to a study of T cell responses to AZD1222 COVID-19 vaccine. The study's findings and limits: Reportedly, nearly half the spike-specific TCRs target unmutated variant regions.

The V and J ends lost 4 bases and 4 bases respectively, with 15 bases between them. Germline CDR1 and CDR2: SGHKS and YYEKEE (reference sequence). CDR3 length: 16 amino acids. Pooling was applied to second doses at about 4 or about 12 weeks. Sequencing was performed with immunoSEQ multiplex PCR; in TCRdb, only in-frame clones are kept and a portion is missing. This repertoire shows fewer than 180,000 clones, 92% found once; its top ten account for 3% to 4%. This clonotype was obtained from an adult who received the AZD1222 COVID-19 vaccine. The specimen was peripheral blood, collected 28 days after the second AZD1222 dose. This sequence joins TRBV5-5 and TRBJ2-6; tentatively, D is TRBD1 (6 bases). The CDR3 sequence: CASSPTGISGANVLTF. The CDR3 bases are TGTGCCAGCAGCCCCACAGGGATCTCCGGGGCCAACGTCCTGACTTTC.